The 15 T cell receptor beta chains presented below share a single source sample, sequenced in a study of T cell changes during pregnancy in multiple sclerosis. Using immunoSEQ multiplex PCR, the repertoire was profiled, and TCRdb retains in-frame clones only, with some absent. The data contain 65,000 to 95,000 clones, about 88% of them singletons. The sequencing used peripheral blood, collected before pregnancy. These receptor sequences come from a female donor with multiple sclerosis, enrolled in a pregnancy study.

The chain is built from TRBV9 and TRBJ2-2, with D possibly matching TRBD2 (6 bases). V was shortened by 2 bases and J by 7 bases, with 24 bases between the two germline ends. CDR3 length: 18 amino acids. Germline assignment: CDR1 SGDLS and CDR2 YYNGEE. CDR3 protein: CASSVRDFPDLLGGELFF. In DNA, the CDR3 is TGTGCCAGCAGCGTGAGGGACTTCCCAGACCTCCTCGGCGGGGAGCTGTTTTTT. Full variable domain (rest looked up from reference TRBV9 and TRBJ2-2): DSGVTQTPKHLITATGQRVTLRCSPRSGDLSVYWYQQSLDQGLQFLIQYYNGEERAKGNILERFSAQQFPDLHSELNLSSLELGDSALYFCASSVRDFPDLLGGELFFGEGSRLTVL.

This clone has just one count. This chain links TRBV18 with TRBJ2-2; 14 nucleotides align to TRBD2. The germline V gene encodes CDR1 KGHSH and CDR2 LQKENI. This CDR3 comprises 19 residues. V was clipped by 3 bases and J by 1 base; unmatched bases: 7. The CDR3 region has the DNA TGTGCCAGCTCACCGGGACTAGCGGGGGCCCACCTGAACACCGGGGAGCTGTTTTTT. Translation gives CASSPGLAGAHLNTGELFF.

The chain employs TRBV29-1 and TRBJ2-3; TRBD2 aligns across 13 bases. Germline values: CDR1 SQVTM, CDR2 ANQGSEA. V lost 3 bases, J lost 7 bases, and 4 bases stayed unmatched. The CDR3 has 14 residues. CDR3 amino acids: CSVDTSGGANTQYF. CDR3 coding DNA: TGCAGCGTTGATACTAGCGGGGGGGCCAATACGCAGTATTTT.

This clone was recorded a few times. The DNA for the CDR3 is TGTGCCAGCAGCACAAAACAGGGGACAACCTACGAGCAGTACTTC. Translating it yields CASSTKQGTTYEQYF. This chain uses TRBV5-4 with TRBJ2-7, with 7 bases matching TRBD1. With V trimmed by 4 bases and J by 2 bases, 9 bases remained unmatched. From germline, CDR1 is SGHNT and CDR2 YYREEE (reference sequence). The CDR3 totals 15 residues.

This sequence joins TRBV5-5 and TRBJ1-4; D remains ambiguous. The CDR3 sequence is 15 residues long. Trimming took off 3 bases at V and 7 bases at J, with 16 bases between the two ends. In germline, CDR1 is SGHKS, CDR2 YYEKEE (reference sequence). In DNA form, the CDR3 reads TGTGCCAGCAGCTCCAACAAGGGAGTAGGTGAAAAACTGTTTTTT. It is translated as CASSSNKGVGEKLFF.

The CDR3 sequence: CAWSRSTGGGYGYTF. For the CDR3, the DNA is TGTGCCTGGAGCCGATCCACAGGGGGGGGCTATGGCTACACCTTC. This rearrangement joins TRBV30 to TRBJ1-2; 8 bases agree with TRBD1. Germline CDR1 is GTSNPN and CDR2 is SVGIG (reference sequence). CDR3 length equals 15 residues. Trimming cost V 3 bases and J 4 bases; bases outside gene matches: 10.

The chain is built from TRBV7-2 and TRBJ2-3, with D tentatively TRBD2 (6 bases). V lost 5 bases, J lost 2 bases, and 20 bases lay in between. In germline, CDR1 is SGHTA, CDR2 FQGNSA. This CDR3 is 17 amino acids long. CDR3 residues: CASSPRAGMRATDTQYF. Written as DNA, the CDR3 is TGTGCCAGCAGCCCCCGGGCGGGGATGAGGGCCACAGATACGCAGTATTTT.

The chain uses TRBV6-6 and TRBJ1-5, with D possibly being TRBD1 (5 bases). Germline values: CDR1 MNHNY, CDR2 SVGAGI (reference sequence). This CDR3 spans 13 amino acids. Trimming pared 7 bases from V and 3 bases from J, leaving 10 bases between. Here the CDR3 reads CASIQGVNQPQHF. The DNA of the CDR3 is TGTGCCAGCATCCAGGGCGTCAATCAGCCCCAGCATTTT.

The chain has TRBV9 and TRBJ1-3, with 7 bases lining up with TRBD1. The ends lost 5 bases at V and 4 bases at J; junction bases unmatched: 18. The germline CDR1 and CDR2 sequences are SGDLS and YYNGEE. This CDR3 contains 18 residues. The CDR3 reads CASSAGTGAELGGNTIYF. The CDR3 DNA is TGTGCCAGCAGTGCCGGTACAGGGGCTGAGCTCGGCGGAAACACCATATATTTT.

This sequence joins TRBV5-5 and TRBJ2-3; D gene unclear. Deletions cut 6 bases from V and 2 bases from J, with 16 bases between. In germline, CDR1 is SGHKS, CDR2 YYEKEE (reference sequence). The CDR3 loop spans 15 amino acids. The CDR3: CASTPDLFYTDTQYF. The CDR3 DNA sequence: TGTGCCAGCACCCCAGACTTATTCTACACAGATACGCAGTATTTT.

The chain carries TRBV4-1 and TRBJ2-7; D is uncertain. The germline V and J ends were trimmed by 4 bases and 0 bases, with 13 bases remaining between them. Germline loops: CDR1 MGHRA, CDR2 YSYEKL. The CDR3 covers 15 residues. The CDR3 region has the DNA TGCGCCAGCAGCCTGGAGAACTGGAGCTCCTACGAGCAGTACTTC. Translated, it gives CASSLENWSSYEQYF.

This clone was picked up one time. The rearrangement links TRBV5-1 to TRBJ2-7, with 7 bases lining up with TRBD1. Unmatched junction bases numbered 0, after V lost 2 bases and J lost 4 bases. Germline V gene sequence: CDR1 SGHRS, CDR2 YFSETQ. The CDR3 is made up of 12 amino acids. CDR3 DNA sequence: TGCGCCAGCAGCTTACAGGGGTACGAGCAGTACTTC. Its translation is CASSLQGYEQYF. The full variable domain, its missing parts supplied by reference TRBV5-1 and TRBJ2-7, is KAGVTQTPRYLIKTRGQQVTLSCSPISGHRSVSWYQQTPGQGLQFLFEYFSETQRNKGNFPGRFSGRQFSNSRSEMNVSTLELGDSALYLCASSLQGYEQYFGPGTRLTVT.

This chain uses TRBV5-1 with TRBJ2-3; tentatively, D is TRBD2 (5 bases). V was shortened by 6 bases and J by 0 bases, with 11 bases between the two germline ends. Per germline, CDR1 SGHRS and CDR2 YFSETQ. The CDR3 totals 14 residues. The DNA of the CDR3 is TGCGCCAGCAATACTGGGGAGAGCACAGATACGCAGTATTTT. Translating gives CASNTGESTDTQYF.

J is TRBJ2-7 and V is TRBV9; D not resolved. The germline CDR1 and CDR2 sequences are SGDLS and YYNGEE. This CDR3 spans 15 amino acids. Trimming took off 0 bases at V and 0 bases at J, with 10 bases between the two ends. This CDR3 is CASSVAEASSYEQYF. In DNA, the CDR3 is TGTGCCAGCAGCGTAGCCGAAGCGAGCTCCTACGAGCAGTACTTC.

The chain is built from TRBV18 and TRBJ1-2; perhaps TRBD1 as D (6 bases). With 0 bases removed from V and 4 bases from J, the gap between germline ends came to 15 bases. The CDR3 is 16 residues long. The germline V gene has CDR1 KGHSH and CDR2 LQKENI. The CDR3 DNA follows: TGTGCCAGCTCACCACCGGCTGGGGGCCCATTCTATGGCTACACCTTC. As protein: CASSPPAGGPFYGYTF.